This T cell receptor beta chain was found in a study of control samples from healthy donors and cancer patients (dated by TCRdb to 2018 to 2021). The library was obtained by the immunoSEQ multiplex PCR assay. The table was pulled from immuneACCESS by TCRdb, which kept in-frame rearrangements only. Such tables lose some clones; where checked, under half of the loss comes from unresolved V genes, and the rest has no known cause. Counted in this sample were roughly 170,000 clones; just over 85% of them appeared once. The ten most abundant clones make up under 5% of the sample. A note on this clone: Its antigen specificity is not known. No much larger clone exists at a distance of one base, and base qualities are not known.

According to the germline V gene, CDR1 reads SQVTM and CDR2 reads ANQGSEA. The CDR3, from cysteine to phenylalanine, totals 12 residues. Only the CDR3 region is kept as DNA, spanning 36 bases read in frame from base 1. The junction shows trimming of 5 bases on V and 1 base on J, plus 8 bases between the germline ends. The clonotype comes from a woman aged 25 to 39 in good health. Sequencing was performed on blood. The chain couples TRBV29-1 to TRBJ1-2; possibly the D gene is TRBD1, per 5 matching bases. The nucleotide sequence is given as TGCAGCGTTTCAGGGTTTAACTATGGCTACACCTTC. The encoded protein is CSVSGFNYGYTF.